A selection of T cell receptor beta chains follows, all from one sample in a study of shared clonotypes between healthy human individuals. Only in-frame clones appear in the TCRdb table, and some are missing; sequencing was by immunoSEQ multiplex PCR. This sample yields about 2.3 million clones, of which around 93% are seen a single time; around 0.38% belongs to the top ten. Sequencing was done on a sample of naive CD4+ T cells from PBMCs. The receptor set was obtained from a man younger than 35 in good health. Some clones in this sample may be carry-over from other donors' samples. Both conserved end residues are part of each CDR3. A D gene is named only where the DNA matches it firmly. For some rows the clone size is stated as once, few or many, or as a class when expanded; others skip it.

CDR3nt: TGTGCCAGCAGTTCTCCGTCAGGGGGCATGTACGAGCAGTACTTC
CDR3aa: CASSSPSGGMYEQYF
j_gene: TRBJ2-7
v_gene: TRBV28
d_gene: TRBD1
abundance: NA

CDR3nt: TGTGCCAGCTCCCGCACAGCAGCACCCCCTTGGAATGAGCAGTTCTTC
CDR3aa: CASSRTAAPPWNEQFF
j_gene: TRBJ2-1
v_gene: TRBV18
d_gene: NA
abundance: once

CDR3nt: TGTGCCAGCAGTCCCGGGACATTTAACTATGGCTACACCTTC
CDR3aa: CASSPGTFNYGYTF
j_gene: TRBJ1-2
v_gene: TRBV27
d_gene: NA
abundance: NA

CDR3nt: TGTGCCATCAGGGGGGGACAATACAATGAGCAGTTCTTC
CDR3aa: CAIRGGQYNEQFF
j_gene: TRBJ2-1
v_gene: TRBV10-3
d_gene: NA
abundance: NA

CDR3nt: TGTGCCAGCAGTTTCTTGGGGCATGGCTACACCTTC
CDR3aa: CASSFLGHGYTF
j_gene: TRBJ1-2
v_gene: TRBV28
d_gene: NA
abundance: once

CDR3nt: TGTGCCAGCTCACCCCTAGCGGGGAAGGGCTACGAGCAGTACTTC
CDR3aa: CASSPLAGKGYEQYF
j_gene: TRBJ2-7
v_gene: TRBV18
d_gene: TRBD2
abundance: NA

CDR3nt: TGTGCCAGCAGCCCCGACGTCACCCAGCATTTT
CDR3aa: CASSPDVTQHF
j_gene: TRBJ1-5
v_gene: TRBV6-6
d_gene: NA
abundance: NA

CDR3nt: TGTGCCTGGAGTGTACAAGCGGCCGGGGAGCTGTTTTTT
CDR3aa: CAWSVQAAGELFF
j_gene: TRBJ2-2
v_gene: TRBV30
d_gene: NA
abundance: NA

CDR3nt: TGTGCCAGTGGGCTAGGCCTTGGGGATACGCAGTATTTT
CDR3aa: CASGLGLGDTQYF
j_gene: TRBJ2-3
v_gene: TRBV27
d_gene: NA
abundance: NA

CDR3nt: TGTGCCAGCACCCCACGGGACAGGGCCTACGAGCAGTACTTC
CDR3aa: CASTPRDRAYEQYF
j_gene: TRBJ2-7
v_gene: TRBV6-6
d_gene: TRBD1
abundance: NA

CDR3nt: TGTGCCAGCAGCTCGGACCGGGACGGGAGGACAGATACGCAGTATTTT
CDR3aa: CASSSDRDGRTDTQYF
j_gene: TRBJ2-3
v_gene: TRBV7-2
d_gene: TRBD2
abundance: NA

CDR3nt: TGTGCCAGCAGCACCCAGGGGGCACACTACGAGCAGTACTTC
CDR3aa: CASSTQGAHYEQYF
j_gene: TRBJ2-7
v_gene: TRBV7-2
d_gene: TRBD1
abundance: NA

CDR3nt: TGTGCCAGCAGTGAACGACAGGGCGCGTCCCAGCATTTT
CDR3aa: CASSERQGASQHF
j_gene: TRBJ1-5
v_gene: TRBV6-1
d_gene: TRBD1
abundance: few

CDR3nt: TGTGCCACCAGCAGGGAGAGCGCGGGTTACAATGAGCAGTTCTTC
CDR3aa: CATSRESAGYNEQFF
j_gene: TRBJ2-1
v_gene: TRBV15
d_gene: NA
abundance: NA

CDR3nt: TGTGCCAGCAGCGTAGAGGCCAGGCCTACCTACAATGAGCAGTTCTTC
CDR3aa: CASSVEARPTYNEQFF
j_gene: TRBJ2-1
v_gene: TRBV9
d_gene: NA
abundance: NA

CDR3nt: TGTGCCAGCAGCTTAAGGACAGGACGAGAAGTAAAAGAGACCCAGTACTTC
CDR3aa: CASSLRTGREVKETQYF
j_gene: TRBJ2-5
v_gene: TRBV11-2
d_gene: TRBD1
abundance: NA

CDR3nt: TGTGCCAGCAGCGAAGGGCAGGGACGGACCGGTAAAAACATTCAGTACTTC
CDR3aa: CASSEGQGRTGKNIQYF
j_gene: TRBJ2-4
v_gene: TRBV6-1
d_gene: NA
abundance: NA

CDR3nt: TGCGCCAGCAGCTTGGGCTTGGAGGAAGAGACCCAGTACTTC
CDR3aa: CASSLGLEEETQYF
j_gene: TRBJ2-5
v_gene: TRBV5-1
d_gene: NA
abundance: NA

CDR3nt: TGTGCCAGCAGCCAAGAGGGGGGAACTTCGAACACCGGGGAGCTGTTTTTT
CDR3aa: CASSQEGGTSNTGELFF
j_gene: TRBJ2-2
v_gene: TRBV4-2
d_gene: NA
abundance: once

CDR3nt: TGCGCCAGCAGCCAAGGACTAGCGGGAGGACTTACGCAGTATTTT
CDR3aa: CASSQGLAGGLTQYF
j_gene: TRBJ2-3
v_gene: TRBV4-3
d_gene: TRBD2
abundance: NA

CDR3nt: TGCGCCAGCAGCTTCTCCCTGCAAATGAACACTGAAGCTTTCTTT
CDR3aa: CASSFSLQMNTEAFF
j_gene: TRBJ1-1
v_gene: TRBV5-1
d_gene: NA
abundance: few

CDR3nt: TGCGCCAGCAGCTTGAGGGACAGGGGGTATTGGGAAAGTACTGAAGCTTTCTTT
CDR3aa: CASSLRDRGYWESTEAFF
j_gene: TRBJ1-1
v_gene: TRBV5-1
d_gene: TRBD1
abundance: NA

CDR3nt: TGCGCCAGCAGCATTCGACTAGCGGGAACGGCAGATACGCAGTATTTT
CDR3aa: CASSIRLAGTADTQYF
j_gene: TRBJ2-3
v_gene: TRBV5-1
d_gene: TRBD2
abundance: NA

CDR3nt: TGCAGCGTTGTGGAACGGGAGGTCACAGATACGCAGTATTTT
CDR3aa: CSVVEREVTDTQYF
j_gene: TRBJ2-3
v_gene: TRBV29-1
d_gene: TRBD2
abundance: NA

CDR3nt: TGTGCCAGCAGCCGTGACAGTGGTGCCTCCTACGAGCAGTACTTC
CDR3aa: CASSRDSGASYEQYF
j_gene: TRBJ2-7
v_gene: TRBV6-6
d_gene: NA
abundance: NA

CDR3nt: TGTGCCTGGGCGGTTCGAAGGAACGGGGCCTCCGGTGGCTACACCTTC
CDR3aa: CAWAVRRNGASGGYTF
j_gene: TRBJ1-2
v_gene: TRBV30
d_gene: NA
abundance: NA

CDR3nt: TGTGCCAGCAGTTGGCGACCTAGCTCCTACAATGAGCAGTTCTTC
CDR3aa: CASSWRPSSYNEQFF
j_gene: TRBJ2-1
v_gene: TRBV28
d_gene: NA
abundance: NA

CDR3nt: TGCGCCAGCAGCCAAACAGGGTTTAGGTCCCACGAGACCCAGTACTTC
CDR3aa: CASSQTGFRSHETQYF
j_gene: TRBJ2-5
v_gene: TRBV10-2
d_gene: NA
abundance: NA

CDR3nt: TGTGCCAGCACCCTACCCGCGGGAGGGACCACAGATACGCAGTATTTT
CDR3aa: CASTLPAGGTTDTQYF
j_gene: TRBJ2-3
v_gene: TRBV18
d_gene: TRBD2
abundance: NA

CDR3nt: TGTGCCAGCAGCTCGGGCCCTTACAATGAGCAGTTCTTC
CDR3aa: CASSSGPYNEQFF
j_gene: TRBJ2-1
v_gene: TRBV5-6
d_gene: NA
abundance: NA

CDR3nt: TGTGCCAGCGCCAGCGGGAGGGCCGACTTAAATGAGCAGTTCTTC
CDR3aa: CASASGRADLNEQFF
j_gene: TRBJ2-1
v_gene: TRBV6-5
d_gene: TRBD2
abundance: NA

CDR3nt: TGTGCCAGCAGGCCCACAGGGTTCTACGAGCAGTACTTC
CDR3aa: CASRPTGFYEQYF
j_gene: TRBJ2-7
v_gene: TRBV27
d_gene: NA
abundance: NA

CDR3nt: TGTGCCAGCAGCTTGTCCGGGGACACTGAAGCTTTCTTT
CDR3aa: CASSLSGDTEAFF
j_gene: TRBJ1-1
v_gene: TRBV5-5
d_gene: NA
abundance: NA

CDR3nt: TGTGCCAGCAGCCAGGGGACACACTATGGCTACACCTTC
CDR3aa: CASSQGTHYGYTF
j_gene: TRBJ1-2
v_gene: TRBV14
d_gene: NA
abundance: NA

CDR3nt: TGTGCCAGCAGCTTAGGGCGGGGCAGCTCCTACGAGCAGTACTTC
CDR3aa: CASSLGRGSSYEQYF
j_gene: TRBJ2-7
v_gene: TRBV7-3
d_gene: NA
abundance: NA

CDR3nt: TGTGCCAGAAGCTTTCCCCACCAAGAGACCCAGTACTTC
CDR3aa: CARSFPHQETQYF
j_gene: TRBJ2-5
v_gene: TRBV5-3
d_gene: NA
abundance: NA

CDR3nt: TGTGCCAGCAGTGAATGGGACTTGTCCAATGAGCAGTTCTTC
CDR3aa: CASSEWDLSNEQFF
j_gene: TRBJ2-1
v_gene: TRBV6-1
d_gene: NA
abundance: NA

CDR3nt: TGTGCCAGCTCCGTCTGGGGGAGGCAGGCCGGCTACGAGCAGTACTTC
CDR3aa: CASSVWGRQAGYEQYF
j_gene: TRBJ2-7
v_gene: TRBV18
d_gene: NA
abundance: NA

CDR3nt: TGTGCCAGCAGTGATGGGACAGGGTACTACGAGCAGTACTTC
CDR3aa: CASSDGTGYYEQYF
j_gene: TRBJ2-7
v_gene: TRBV2
d_gene: TRBD1
abundance: NA

CDR3nt: TGTGCCAGCAGGGGGGTTGGCCAAGAGACCCAGTACTTC
CDR3aa: CASRGVGQETQYF
j_gene: TRBJ2-5
v_gene: TRBV4-2
d_gene: NA
abundance: NA

CDR3nt: TGTGCCAGCAGTGAAGCAAAGAACAGCCGACAGCCCCAGCATTTT
CDR3aa: CASSEAKNSRQPQHF
j_gene: TRBJ1-5
v_gene: TRBV6-1
d_gene: NA
abundance: NA

CDR3nt: TGTGCCAGCAGCCCCGAAGGGTTCCGCACCGACGAGCAGTACTTC
CDR3aa: CASSPEGFRTDEQYF
j_gene: TRBJ2-7
v_gene: TRBV5-4
d_gene: NA
abundance: NA

CDR3nt: TGTGCCAGTAGTATATTGAGCAGCGACAATGAGCAGTTCTTC
CDR3aa: CASSILSSDNEQFF
j_gene: TRBJ2-1
v_gene: TRBV19
d_gene: NA
abundance: few

CDR3nt: TGTGCCAGCAGCTTTCCCTACGAGCAGTACTTC
CDR3aa: CASSFPYEQYF
j_gene: TRBJ2-7
v_gene: TRBV6-1
d_gene: NA
abundance: NA

CDR3nt: TGTGCCAGCAGCCCCCGCCTTGGGCTAGCGGGACAATCACGGGAGCAGTACTTC
CDR3aa: CASSPRLGLAGQSREQYF
j_gene: TRBJ2-7
v_gene: TRBV7-6
d_gene: TRBD2
abundance: NA

CDR3nt: TGTGCCAGCAGCTTGGATACGGAAAAACTGTTTTTT
CDR3aa: CASSLDTEKLFF
j_gene: TRBJ1-4
v_gene: TRBV5-6
d_gene: NA
abundance: NA

CDR3nt: TGTGCCAGCAGCTCGAGGGTAGCGGGGGGCAATGAGCAGTTCTTC
CDR3aa: CASSSRVAGGNEQFF
j_gene: TRBJ2-1
v_gene: TRBV7-6
d_gene: TRBD2
abundance: NA

CDR3nt: TGTGCCAGCTCACTGGGACTTCAGGAAGCTTTCTTT
CDR3aa: CASSLGLQEAFF
j_gene: TRBJ1-1
v_gene: TRBV18
d_gene: NA
abundance: few

CDR3nt: TGTGCCAGCAGCTATAGGGCCGGGACTAGCGGGAGGGGGACCCAGTACTTC
CDR3aa: CASSYRAGTSGRGTQYF
j_gene: TRBJ2-5
v_gene: TRBV28
d_gene: TRBD2
abundance: NA

CDR3nt: TGCGCCAGCAGCCACAACCGGGGAGGGGGGAACTATGGCTACACCTTC
CDR3aa: CASSHNRGGGNYGYTF
j_gene: TRBJ1-2
v_gene: TRBV4-1
d_gene: NA
abundance: NA

CDR3nt: TGTGCCAGCAGCTCCGGGACGTACTCCTACGAGCAGTACTTC
CDR3aa: CASSSGTYSYEQYF
j_gene: TRBJ2-7
v_gene: TRBV28
d_gene: NA
abundance: NA

CDR3nt: TGTGCCAGCAGTTCACTCTCCCTGGAGCAGTACTTC
CDR3aa: CASSSLSLEQYF
j_gene: TRBJ2-7
v_gene: TRBV28
d_gene: NA
abundance: NA

CDR3nt: TGTGCCAGCACGGACAGGTGGAGCAATCAGCCCCAGCATTTT
CDR3aa: CASTDRWSNQPQHF
j_gene: TRBJ1-5
v_gene: TRBV6-6
d_gene: TRBD1
abundance: NA

CDR3nt: TGTGCCACCACTACTAGCGGGATCCGGAATGAGCAGTTCTTC
CDR3aa: CATTTSGIRNEQFF
j_gene: TRBJ2-1
v_gene: TRBV28
d_gene: TRBD2
abundance: once

CDR3nt: TGTGCCTGGAGTGCGTACAGAGGCTATGGCTACACCTTC
CDR3aa: CAWSAYRGYGYTF
j_gene: TRBJ1-2
v_gene: TRBV30
d_gene: NA
abundance: NA

CDR3nt: TGCAGCGTCACCGGGACAGGGGCTAGCACAGATACGCAGTATTTT
CDR3aa: CSVTGTGASTDTQYF
j_gene: TRBJ2-3
v_gene: TRBV29-1
d_gene: TRBD1
abundance: once

CDR3nt: TGTGCCAGCAGCCTAGCTCATATCAACAGGGACTCTGGGGCCAACGTCCTGACTTTC
CDR3aa: CASSLAHINRDSGANVLTF
j_gene: TRBJ2-6
v_gene: TRBV7-9
d_gene: NA
abundance: once

CDR3nt: TGTGCCACCACAGGGCATGGGGGTACCCAGCATTTT
CDR3aa: CATTGHGGTQHF
j_gene: TRBJ1-5
v_gene: TRBV15
d_gene: NA
abundance: NA

CDR3nt: TGTGCCAGCGGGAGAGCGGGACCAACCAAAGAGACCCAGTACTTC
CDR3aa: CASGRAGPTKETQYF
j_gene: TRBJ2-5
v_gene: TRBV28
d_gene: TRBD2
abundance: NA